These T cell receptor beta chains were read from a single sample in a study of cytomegalovirus exposure and HLA in healthy donors. TCRdb's table, derived via immunoSEQ multiplex PCR, lists solely in-frame clones and lacks some. The table shows some 150,000 clones, with 72% occurring only once. The sample was PBMCs. The receptors derive from a human donor in good health. The CDR3 runs from the conserved cysteine through the conserved F or W. A D gene is named only where the DNA matches it firmly. Rows give clone size only sometimes, using once, few, many, or a class for an expanded clone.

TRBJ2-7	TRBV4-3	TRBD2	few	CASSQDMSGAAYEQYF	TGCGCCAGCAGCCAAGATATGAGCGGGGCAGCCTACGAGCAGTACTTC
TRBJ2-7	TRBV27	-	-	CASSLIYSSPEQYF	TGTGCCAGCAGTTTAATCTACTCCTCTCCCGAGCAGTACTTC
TRBJ2-1	TRBV7-2	-	-	CASSFSPRQSYNEQFF	TGTGCCAGCAGCTTTTCCCCGAGACAGTCCTACAATGAGCAGTTCTTC
TRBJ2-3	TRBV10-1	TRBD2	few	CASSESGTSGDTQYF	TGCGCCAGCAGTGAGTCCGGGACTAGCGGGGATACGCAGTATTTT
TRBJ2-4	TRBV27	TRBD1	few	CASRTGAVDIQYF	TGTGCCAGCCGAACAGGGGCCGTAGACATTCAGTACTTC
TRBJ2-3	TRBV2	TRBD1	-	CASRTGGGWTDTQYF	TGTGCCAGCCGGACAGGCGGCGGGTGGACAGATACGCAGTATTTT
TRBJ2-3	TRBV6-5	TRBD2	-	CASSYSLAGWEYF	TGTGCCAGCAGTTACAGTCTAGCGGGGTGGGAGTATTTT
TRBJ1-2	TRBV5-1	TRBD1	-	CASSLVPLWTGGGYTF	TGCGCCAGCAGCTTGGTCCCCTTATGGACAGGAGGGGGCTACACCTTC
TRBJ2-3	TRBV7-2	TRBD2	-	CASSFTTSMAQYF	TGTGCCAGCAGCTTCACGACTAGCATGGCGCAGTATTTT
TRBJ2-7	TRBV7-9	TRBD1	-	CASSSTGTDYEQYF	TGTGCCAGCAGCTCGACCGGGACAGACTACGAGCAGTACTTC
TRBJ2-7	TRBV12-5	TRBD1	few	CASGLGQGPSYEQYF	TGTGCTAGTGGTTTGGGACAGGGACCATCCTACGAGCAGTACTTC
TRBJ2-2	TRBV2	-	-	CASSFISNTGELFF	TGTGCCAGCAGTTTCATTTCGAACACCGGGGAGCTGTTTTTT
TRBJ2-3	TRBV7-2	TRBD2	-	CASSPPSGGVTDTQYF	TGTGCCAGCAGCCCCCCTAGCGGGGGGGTCACAGATACGCAGTATTTT
TRBJ2-7	TRBV5-4	TRBD1	-	CASSLGGQGIPYEQYF	TGTGCCAGCAGCTTGGGAGGACAGGGTATACCCTACGAGCAGTACTTC
TRBJ1-5	TRBV15	-	-	CATSRAGDNQPQHF	TGTGCCACCAGCAGAGCAGGGGACAATCAGCCCCAGCATTTT
TRBJ2-6	TRBV12-2	-	-	CASRPRQGLLLGANVLTF	TGTGCAAGTCGCCCGAGACAGGGGCTTCTCTTGGGGGCCAACGTCCTGACTTTC
TRBJ1-4	TRBV5-1	-	-	CASSFTSNEKLFF	TGCGCCAGCAGCTTCACTTCTAATGAAAAACTGTTTTTT
TRBJ1-5	TRBV7-9	TRBD1	-	CASSRTGTGDQPQHF	TGTGCCAGCAGCCGTACCGGGACAGGGGATCAGCCCCAGCATTTT
TRBJ1-1	TRBV10-3	-	-	CAISEFGGGESTEAFF	TGTGCCATCAGTGAGTTCGGAGGGGGGGAGTCCACTGAAGCTTTCTTT
TRBJ1-4	TRBV2	TRBD1	-	CASRVGQGPNEKLFF	TGTGCCAGCAGGGTCGGACAGGGTCCTAATGAAAAACTGTTTTTT
TRBJ1-5	TRBV4-1	-	-	CASSQDFPSSYQPQHF	TGCGCCAGCAGCCAAGATTTCCCGAGCTCTTATCAGCCCCAGCATTTT
TRBJ2-2	TRBV6-1	-	few	CASSPELTTGELFF	TGTGCCAGCAGCCCTGAACTCACCACCGGGGAGCTGTTTTTT
TRBJ2-7	TRBV6-5	TRBD1	-	CASSYSTGQGIYEQYF	TGTGCCAGCAGTTACTCGACGGGACAGGGGATCTACGAGCAGTACTTC
TRBJ1-6	TRBV19	-	-	CASSIGAGRSYNSPLHF	TGTGCCAGTAGTATTGGGGCGGGGAGGTCCTATAATTCACCCCTCCACTTT
TRBJ2-7	TRBV19	TRBD1	-	CASSTQTGNHEQYF	TGTGCCAGTAGTACCCAGACAGGGAACCACGAGCAGTACTTC
TRBJ1-1	TRBV19	-	-	CASSGQRNTEAFF	TGTGCCAGTAGTGGACAGAGGAACACTGAAGCTTTCTTT
TRBJ1-4	TRBV7-9	-	once	CASSFGEEKLFF	TGTGCCAGCAGCTTCGGGGAGGAAAAACTGTTTTTT
TRBJ2-7	TRBV27	-	-	CASSLGVSEQYF	TGTGCCAGCAGTTTGGGAGTCTCCGAGCAGTACTTC
TRBJ2-1	TRBV10-3	TRBD1	-	CAISGGDRGRSPTNEQFF	TGTGCCATCAGTGGGGGGGACAGGGGGCGGTCACCGACTAATGAGCAGTTCTTC
TRBJ2-3	TRBV11-2	-	-	CASSLEGLTDTQYF	TGTGCCAGCAGCTTAGAGGGCCTGACAGATACGCAGTATTTT
TRBJ2-7	TRBV5-1	-	-	CASSRLEGSEQYF	TGCGCCAGCAGCCGCCTCGAAGGGAGCGAGCAGTACTTC
TRBJ2-3	TRBV25-1	TRBD1	-	CASSELGQGTDTQYF	TGTGCCAGCAGTGAACTGGGACAGGGAACAGATACGCAGTATTTT